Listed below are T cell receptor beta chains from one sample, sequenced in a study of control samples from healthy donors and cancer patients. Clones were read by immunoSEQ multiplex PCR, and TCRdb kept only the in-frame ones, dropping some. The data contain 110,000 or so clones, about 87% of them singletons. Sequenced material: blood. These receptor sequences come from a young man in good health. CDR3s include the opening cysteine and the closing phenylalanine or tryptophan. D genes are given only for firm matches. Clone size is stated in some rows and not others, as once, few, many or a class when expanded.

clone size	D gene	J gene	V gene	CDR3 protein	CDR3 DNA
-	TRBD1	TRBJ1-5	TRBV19	CASSHRDRGRTRPQHF	TGTGCCAGTAGTCACCGGGACAGGGGTCGTACGCGGCCCCAGCATTTT
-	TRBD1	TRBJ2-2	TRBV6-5	CASSHFGTVNTGELFF	TGTGCCAGCAGTCACTTCGGGACAGTGAACACCGGGGAGCTGTTTTTT
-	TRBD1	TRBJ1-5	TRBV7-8	CASSFDRGPGQPQHF	TGTGCCAGCAGCTTCGACAGGGGGCCGGGGCAGCCCCAGCATTTT
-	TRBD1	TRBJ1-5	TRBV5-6	CASSRDRGILNNQPQHF	TGTGCCAGCAGCCGGGACAGGGGTATTCTTAACAATCAGCCCCAGCATTTT
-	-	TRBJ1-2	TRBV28	CASSTTGYGYTF	TGTGCCAGCAGTACCACAGGGTATGGCTACACCTTC
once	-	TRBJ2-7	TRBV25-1	CASSESGARRYEQYF	TGTGCCAGCAGTGAATCGGGGGCGCGAAGGTACGAGCAGTACTTC
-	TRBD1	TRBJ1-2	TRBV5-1	CASSWDRDRGYTF	TGCGCCAGCAGCTGGGACAGGGACCGGGGCTACACCTTC
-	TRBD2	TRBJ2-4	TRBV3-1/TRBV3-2	CASSRSGLDPENIQYF	TGTGCCAGCAGCCGATCAGGACTAGACCCCGAAAACATTCAGTACTTC
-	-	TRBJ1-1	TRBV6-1	CASSETPLFATPVNTEAFF	TGTGCCAGCAGCGAAACCCCCCTTTTTGCTACTCCGGTGAACACTGAAGCTTTCTTT
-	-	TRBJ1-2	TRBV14	CASSPSLGMGYGYTF	TGTGCCAGCAGCCCTTCCCTGGGAATGGGCTATGGCTACACCTTC
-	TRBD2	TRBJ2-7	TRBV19	CASSKAALADYEQYF	TGTGCCAGTAGTAAGGCGGCGCTAGCGGACTACGAGCAGTACTTC
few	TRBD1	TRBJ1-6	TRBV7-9	CASSLALGQGRNSPLHF	TGTGCCAGCAGCTTAGCCCTGGGACAGGGAAGGAATTCACCCCTCCACTTT
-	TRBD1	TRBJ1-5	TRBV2	CASSRDSQPQHF	TGTGCCAGCAGTAGGGACAGCCAGCCCCAGCATTTT
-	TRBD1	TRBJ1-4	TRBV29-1	CSVGQGVTNEKLFF	TGCAGCGTTGGTCAGGGGGTGACTAATGAAAAACTGTTTTTT
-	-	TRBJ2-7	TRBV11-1	CASSLGQLLGEQYF	TGTGCCAGCAGCTTAGGTCAGTTGCTGGGCGAGCAGTACTTC
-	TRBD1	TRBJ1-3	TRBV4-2	CASSQGQGNRGNTIYF	TGTGCCAGCAGCCAGGGACAGGGGAACCGTGGAAACACCATATATTTT
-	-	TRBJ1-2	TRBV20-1	CSASSGGWSYGYTF	TGCAGTGCTAGTTCCGGCGGGTGGAGCTATGGCTACACCTTC
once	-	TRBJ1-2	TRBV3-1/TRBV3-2	CASSLQGGGYTF	TGTGCCAGCAGCCTACAGGGTGGAGGCTACACCTTC
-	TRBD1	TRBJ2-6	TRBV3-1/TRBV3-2	CASSQSDRALSGANVLTF	TGTGCCAGCAGCCAATCGGACAGGGCTTTATCTGGGGCCAACGTCCTGACTTTC
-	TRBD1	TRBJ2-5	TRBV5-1	CASSLMGQGGETQYF	TGCGCCAGCAGCTTGATGGGACAGGGAGGAGAGACCCAGTACTTC
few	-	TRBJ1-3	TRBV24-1	CATSDNGNTIYF	TGTGCCACCAGTGATAATGGAAACACCATATATTTT
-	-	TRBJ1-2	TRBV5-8	CASSFSRGLGGRVGYTF	TGTGCCAGCAGCTTTTCGCGGGGGCTCGGGGGAAGGGTTGGCTACACCTTC
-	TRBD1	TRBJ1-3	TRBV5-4	CASSTPGQGGRTGNTIYF	TGTGCCAGCAGCACTCCGGGACAGGGGGGAAGAACTGGAAACACCATATATTTT
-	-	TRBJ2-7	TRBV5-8	CASSPTDLPSYEQYF	TGTGCCAGCAGCCCAACAGACCTCCCTTCCTACGAGCAGTACTTC
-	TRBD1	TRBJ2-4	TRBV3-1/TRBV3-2	CASSRIQGAGNIQYF	TGTGCCAGCAGCCGTATACAGGGGGCTGGAAACATTCAGTACTTC
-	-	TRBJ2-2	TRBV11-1	CASSLIQQGETGELFF	TGTGCCAGCAGCTTAATACAACAGGGAGAGACCGGGGAGCTGTTTTTT
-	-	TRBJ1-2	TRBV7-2	CASSPQTGEPYGYTF	TGTGCCAGCAGCCCCCAGACAGGCGAACCCTATGGCTACACCTTC
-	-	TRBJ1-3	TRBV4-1	CASSQSGERGNTIYF	TGCGCCAGCAGCCAATCAGGGGAGCGGGGAAACACCATATATTTT
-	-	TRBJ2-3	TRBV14	CASSQVPGLTDTQYF	TGTGCCAGCAGCCAAGTACCAGGGCTCACAGATACGCAGTATTTT
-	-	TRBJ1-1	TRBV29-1	CTTSGADTEAFF	TGCACCACCTCCGGGGCCGACACTGAAGCTTTCTTT
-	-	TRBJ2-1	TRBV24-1	CATSRHNEQFF	TGTGCCACCAGCAGACACAATGAGCAGTTCTTC
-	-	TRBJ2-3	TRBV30	CAWSATDTQYF	TGTGCCTGGAGTGCCACAGATACGCAGTATTTT
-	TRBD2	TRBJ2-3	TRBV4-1	CASSQAGGSTDTQYF	TGCGCCAGCAGCCAAGCGGGGGGTAGCACAGATACGCAGTATTTT
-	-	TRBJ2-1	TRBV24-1	CATSDLKRENEQFF	TGTGCCACCAGTGATTTAAAAAGAGAGAATGAGCAGTTCTTC
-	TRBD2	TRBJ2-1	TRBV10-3	CAISGGSRGLEEVYNEQFF	TGTGCCATCAGTGGTGGTTCACGGGGACTAGAGGAGGTATACAATGAGCAGTTCTTC
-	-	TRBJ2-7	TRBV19	CASSDLGASYEQYF	TGTGCCAGTAGTGACCTAGGTGCCTCCTACGAGCAGTACTTC
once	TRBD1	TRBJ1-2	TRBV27	CASSSALGYRGVYGYTF	TGTGCCAGCAGTTCTGCTTTGGGCTACAGGGGCGTCTATGGCTACACCTTC
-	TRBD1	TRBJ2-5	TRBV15	CATSSGQEKETQYF	TGTGCCACCAGCAGTGGACAGGAGAAAGAGACCCAGTACTTC
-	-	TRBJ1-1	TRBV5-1	CASSLGREDTEAFF	TGCGCCAGCAGCTTGGGCAGGGAGGACACTGAAGCTTTCTTT
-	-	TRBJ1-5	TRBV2	CASSERLSSNQPQHF	TGTGCCAGCAGTGAACGGTTAAGTAGCAATCAGCCCCAGCATTTT
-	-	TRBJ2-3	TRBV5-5	CASSLAQGLTTDTQYF	TGTGCCAGCAGCTTGGCCCAGGGGCTCACCACAGATACGCAGTATTTT
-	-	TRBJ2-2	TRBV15	CATRENTGELFF	TGTGCCACCAGGGAGAACACCGGGGAGCTGTTTTTT
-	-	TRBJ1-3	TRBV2	CASSESQTSGNTIYF	TGTGCCAGCAGTGAATCGCAGACCTCTGGAAACACCATATATTTT
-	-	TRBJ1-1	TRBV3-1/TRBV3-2	CASSQGTEAFF	TGTGCCAGCAGCCAAGGCACTGAAGCTTTCTTT
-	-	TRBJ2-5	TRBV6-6	CATLIQETQYF	TGTGCCACCCTTATCCAAGAGACCCAGTACTTC
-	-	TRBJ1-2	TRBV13	CASSLGTNYGYTF	TGTGCCAGCAGCTTAGGAACTAACTATGGCTACACCTTC
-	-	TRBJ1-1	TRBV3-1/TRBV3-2	CASSQDWGVTNTEAFF	TGTGCCAGCAGCCAAGATTGGGGGGTGACGAACACTGAAGCTTTCTTT
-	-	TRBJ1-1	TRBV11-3	CASSLVANTEAFF	TGTGCCAGCAGCTTAGTGGCCAACACTGAAGCTTTCTTT
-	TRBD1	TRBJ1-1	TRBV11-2	CASSARTGDEAFF	TGTGCCAGCAGCGCCCGGACAGGAGATGAAGCTTTCTTT
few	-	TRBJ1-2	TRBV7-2	CASSSYVKGNYGYTF	TGTGCCAGCAGCTCTTATGTCAAGGGAAACTATGGCTACACCTTC
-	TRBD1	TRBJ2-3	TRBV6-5	CASRRQGADTQYF	TGTGCCAGCAGGCGACAGGGGGCAGATACGCAGTATTTT
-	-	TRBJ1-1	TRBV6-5	CASSPSGATTEAFF	TGTGCCAGCAGCCCATCAGGAGCAACGACTGAAGCTTTCTTT
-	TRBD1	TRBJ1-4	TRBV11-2	CASSLGQGRDEKLFF	TGTGCCAGCAGCCTAGGACAGGGAAGAGATGAAAAACTGTTTTTT
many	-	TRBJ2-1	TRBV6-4	CASSDGDDPYNEQFF	TGTGCCAGCAGTGACGGGGACGACCCCTACAATGAGCAGTTCTTC
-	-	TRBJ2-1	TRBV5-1	CASRSYNEQFF	TGCGCCAGTCGATCCTACAATGAGCAGTTCTTC
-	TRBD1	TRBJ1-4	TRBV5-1	CASSPGTANEKLFF	TGCGCCAGCAGCCCCGGGACAGCTAATGAAAAACTGTTTTTT
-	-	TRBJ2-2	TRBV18	CASSPQAAVTGELFF	TGTGCCAGCTCACCTCAAGCAGCGGTCACCGGGGAGCTGTTTTTT
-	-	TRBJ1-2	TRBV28	CASSLGDGYTF	TGTGCCAGCAGTCTAGGGGATGGCTACACCTTC
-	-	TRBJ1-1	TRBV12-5	CASGFQGTEAFF	TGTGCTAGTGGTTTCCAGGGAACTGAAGCTTTCTTT
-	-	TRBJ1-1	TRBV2	CASSIQSMNTEAFF	TGTGCCAGCAGTATACAGTCAATGAACACTGAAGCTTTCTTT